These 27 T cell receptor beta chains share one sample of origin, sequenced in a study of T cell changes during pregnancy in multiple sclerosis. Clones were read by immunoSEQ multiplex PCR, and TCRdb kept only the in-frame ones, dropping some. The table lists 39,000 or so clones, about nine tenths of them singletons, with more than 8% in the top ten. The sample consisted of CD8+ T cells from peripheral blood mononuclear cells, taken in the first trimester of pregnancy. Receptors were obtained from a female donor with multiple sclerosis, enrolled in a pregnancy study.

This clone was counted once. V gene TRBV4-1 combines with J gene TRBJ2-2; 7 nucleotides agree with TRBD2. CDR3 length: 13 amino acids. Germline lookup yields CDR1 MGHRA and CDR2 YSYEKL. The V and J ends lost 1 base and 7 bases, in that order; junction bases with no gene match: 0. The CDR3: CASSQGGGGELFF. The CDR3 nucleotides are TGCGCCAGCAGCCAAGGGGGGGGCGGGGAGCTGTTTTTT.

V and J are TRBV5-1 and TRBJ2-7; TRBD2 agrees at 11 bases. J was trimmed by 7 bases and V by 4 bases; bases with no gene match: 13. The CDR3 is 16 residues long. Germline V gives CDR1 SGHRS, CDR2 YFSETQ. CDR3 nucleotide sequence: TGCGCCAGCAGCCCTGGACTAGCGGGCTTACCCCTGGAGCAGTACTTC. Its translation: CASSPGLAGLPLEQYF. The full variable domain, in which reference TRBV5-1 and TRBJ2-7 provide the parts outside the CDR3, is KAGVTQTPRYLIKTRGQQVTLSCSPISGHRSVSWYQQTPGQGLQFLFEYFSETQRNKGNFPGRFSGRQFSNSRSEMNVSTLELGDSALYLCASSPGLAGLPLEQYFGPGTRLTVT.

The V call is TRBV6-1, the J call TRBJ2-7; no definite D call. This CDR3 region has 13 residues. Germline CDR1 and CDR2: MNHNS and SASEGT. Trimming shortened V by 3 bases and J by 7 bases, and 13 bases separated the two germline ends. CDR3 region: CASSDTHADEQYF. The CDR3, as DNA: TGTGCCAGCAGTGACACCCATGCGGATGAGCAGTACTTC.

The sample holds one count of this clone. The chain carries TRBV9 and TRBJ2-6, with D possibly being TRBD1 (6 bases). Deletions cut 0 bases from V and 1 base from J, with 8 bases between. The CDR3 has 16 amino acids. Germline loops: CDR1 SGDLS, CDR2 YYNGEE. The chain's CDR3 is CASSVDRVSGANVLTF. The CDR3 nucleotides are TGTGCCAGCAGCGTAGACAGGGTATCTGGGGCCAACGTCCTGACTTTC.

The gene calls are TRBV19 and TRBJ1-4; D might be TRBD1 (6 bases). CDR3 size: 15 residues. CDR1 and CDR2 (germline): LNHDA, SQIVND (reference sequence). Trimming shortened V by 8 bases and J by 4 bases, and 17 bases separated the two germline ends. CDR3 sequence reads: CASARGKAINEKLFF. CDR3 sequence (DNA): TGTGCCAGTGCCAGGGGCAAGGCTATTAATGAAAAACTGTTTTTT.

The V gene is TRBV4-3, the J gene TRBJ2-1; maybe TRBD2 (6 bases). This CDR3 comprises 17 residues. The ends were cut back, 2 bases at V and 6 bases at J, with 20 bases in the middle. CDR1 is LGHNA, CDR2 YSLEER, per germline. CDR3 nucleotides: TGCGCCAGCAGCCAAAGGCCTAGCGATGTGATCCTCAATGAGCAGTTCTTC. Residues: CASSQRPSDVILNEQFF.

This chain uses TRBV7-9 with TRBJ1-2; 7 nucleotides match TRBD1. In germline, CDR1 is SEHNR, CDR2 FQNEAQ (reference sequence). The CDR3 loop spans 14 amino acids. V was clipped by 4 bases and J by 0 bases; unmatched bases: 2. CDR3 DNA sequence: TGTGCCAGCAGCTATGGGACAGCTAACTATGGCTACACCTTC. The encoded protein is CASSYGTANYGYTF.

V usage is TRBV4-1 and J usage is TRBJ2-3; possibly TRBD2 for D (7 bases). Germline V lookup: CDR1 MGHRA, CDR2 YSYEKL. Trimming removed 0 bases at V and 6 bases at J, with 10 bases between. This CDR3 comprises 14 residues. This chain's CDR3 is CASSQEGGRDTQYF. The CDR3 nucleotides read TGCGCCAGCAGCCAAGAGGGGGGGCGGGATACGCAGTATTTT.

Here the CDR3 DNA reads TGTGCCAGCAGCTTAGTGGGGGGGCGCGTCGACGAGCAGTACTTC. Protein product: CASSLVGGRVDEQYF. This sequence joins TRBV7-9 and TRBJ2-7; tentative D call: TRBD2 (7 bases). The V and J ends lost 1 base and 5 bases respectively, with 15 bases between them. CDR1 and CDR2 (germline): SEHNR, FQNEAQ (reference sequence). The CDR3 totals 15 residues.

This chain links TRBV4-1 with TRBJ1-5; 10 bases are shared with TRBD1. Germline V lookup: CDR1 MGHRA, CDR2 YSYEKL. The CDR3 is 16 residues long. The V segment lost 5 bases and the J segment 6 bases; nucleotides outside the gene matches: 10. In DNA, the CDR3 is TGCGCCAGCAGCGATTTGTGGGACAGGGGACTTCAGCCCCAGCATTTT. It codes for CASSDLWDRGLQPQHF.

In this sample, this clone turned up a few times. This chain uses TRBV11-3 with TRBJ2-3, with 7 bases lining up with TRBD2. V lost 4 bases, J lost 4 bases, and 8 bases stayed unmatched. Germline V lookup: CDR1 SGHNT, CDR2 YENEEA. The length of the CDR3 is 15 residues. The CDR3 DNA is TGTGCCAGCAGCTCGCGGGAGACGACCTCAGATACGCAGTATTTT. The encoded protein is CASSSRETTSDTQYF.

V and J are TRBV27 and TRBJ2-1, with a tentative D call TRBD2 (6 bases). The CDR3 covers 15 residues. Germline lookup yields CDR1 MNHEY and CDR2 SMNVEV (reference sequence). Trimming stripped 3 bases from V and 6 bases from J, with 15 bases between. In DNA, the CDR3 is TGTGCCAGCAGTTTTGCGGGCCCCGGGGGCAATGAGCAGTTCTTC. Translated, it gives CASSFAGPGGNEQFF.

The chain recombines TRBV5-1 with TRBJ2-1; D is uncertain. The CDR3 loop spans 13 amino acids. The germline V gene encodes CDR1 SGHRS and CDR2 YFSETQ. Trimming shortened V by 1 base and J by 5 bases, and 7 bases separated the two germline ends. For the CDR3, the DNA is TGCGCCAGCAGCTTGAGAACTAACAATGAGCAGTTCTTC. It encodes CASSLRTNNEQFF.

The rearrangement links TRBV4-2 to TRBJ2-7, with 9 bases lining up with TRBD2. Looked up from germline, CDR1 is LGHNA and CDR2 is YNFKEQ. CDR3 size: 15 residues. V lost 2 bases, J lost 2 bases, and 4 bases stayed unmatched. The CDR3 DNA reads TGTGCCAGCAGCCAAAGACTAGCGGATACCTACGAGCAGTACTTC. Encoded protein: CASSQRLADTYEQYF.

The CDR3: CASSIASGLNEQFF. The CDR3 region has the DNA TGTGCCAGTAGTATCGCTAGCGGGTTAAATGAGCAGTTCTTC. The J gene is TRBJ2-1, the V gene TRBV19; TRBD2 matches at 8 bases. V lost 3 bases and J lost 7; bases outside the gene matches: 5. CDR1 and CDR2 (germline): LNHDA, SQIVND (reference sequence). This CDR3 comprises 14 residues.

V is TRBV11-2 and J is TRBJ2-2; the D gene is possibly TRBD1 (6 bases). This CDR3 comprises 16 residues. V was cut by 4 bases and J by 7 bases, with 19 bases left in between. Germline values: CDR1 SGHAT, CDR2 FQNNGV. In DNA, the CDR3 is TGTGCCAGCAGCTCGCGCCGGGACACAGCTAGCGGGGAGCTGTTTTTT. Encoded protein: CASSSRRDTASGELFF.

The chain has TRBV12-5 and TRBJ1-2; D gene unclear. V was pared by 2 bases and J by 7 bases, with 8 bases between. Germline V CDR1 and CDR2: LGHNT, FRNRAP. The CDR3 runs 12 residues. The CDR3 here is CASGLSRSGYTF. DNA for the CDR3: TGTGCTAGTGGTTTGTCTCGGAGTGGCTACACCTTC. The full variable domain, rest sourced from reference TRBV12-5 and TRBJ1-2, is DARVTQTPRHKVTEMGQEVTMRCQPILGHNTVFWYRQTMMQGLELLAYFRNRAPLDDSGMPKDRFSAEMPDATLATLKIQPSEPRDSAVYFCASGLSRSGYTFGSGTRLTVV.

The chain carries TRBV5-8 and TRBJ1-1, with 7 bases matching TRBD1. V lost 4 bases and J lost 4; bases outside the gene matches: 7. The V gene's germline CDR1 is SGHTS and CDR2 YDEGEE. The CDR3 contains 14 residues. For the CDR3, the DNA is TGTGCCAGCAGCCAGACAGGGATAGGCACTGAAGCTTTCTTT. It translates to CASSQTGIGTEAFF.

This clone came up a few times. The rearrangement links TRBV2 to TRBJ1-2, with D unclear. V lost 5 bases and J lost 2, with 12 bases in between. Germline CDR1 reads SNHLY; CDR2 reads FYNNEI. The CDR3 totals 14 residues. CDR3 in amino acids: CASSIRVTNYGYTF. The CDR3 region has the DNA TGTGCCAGCAGTATCCGCGTTACGAACTATGGCTACACCTTC.

In this sample, this clone turned up once. The rearrangement links TRBV5-6 to TRBJ1-2; maybe TRBD1 (6 bases). Trimming removed 1 base from V and 8 bases from J, with 18 bases in between. The CDR3 runs to 15 residues. The germline gives CDR1 SGHDT, CDR2 YYEEEE. CDR3 sequence: CASSLPWGQIGGYTF. The CDR3 region has the DNA TGTGCCAGCAGCTTGCCTTGGGGGCAAATTGGCGGCTACACCTTC.

The genes are TRBV18 and TRBJ2-2, with 7 bases identical to TRBD2. The germline CDR1 and CDR2 sequences are KGHSH and LQKENI. The CDR3 is made up of 15 amino acids. V lost 6 bases and J lost 3; bases outside the gene matches: 7. CDR3 in DNA: TGTGCCAGCTCCGCCCAGGCGGGGGACACCGGGGAGCTGTTTTTT. It codes for CASSAQAGDTGELFF.

This sequence joins TRBV9 and TRBJ1-6, with D uncertain. The germline gives CDR1 SGDLS, CDR2 YYNGEE. V lost 4 bases and J 7 bases, leaving 18 bases between the germline ends. CDR3 length: 16 amino acids. CDR3 loop: CASSSSGNPYNSPLHF. In DNA, the CDR3 is TGTGCCAGCAGCTCCTCCGGGAATCCTTACAATTCACCCCTCCACTTT.

The chain carries TRBV27 and TRBJ2-3; unclear D gene. Trimming left V 0 bases short and J 5 bases short, with 18 bases between. This CDR3 spans 17 amino acids. Germline V gene data show CDR1 as MNHEY and CDR2 as SMNVEV (reference sequence). The CDR3 DNA reads TGTGCCAGCAGTTTATCGAAGGCAGGTGGGCGTCGAGATACGCAGTATTTT. It yields the protein CASSLSKAGGRRDTQYF.

This chain joins TRBV19 and TRBJ2-1; D call uncertain. The CDR3 covers 12 residues. The V gene lost 6 bases and the J gene lost 7 bases, with 10 bases spanning the gap. Per the germline V gene, CDR1 is LNHDA and CDR2 is SQIVND (reference sequence). The CDR3 nucleotides are TGTGCCAGTAGGGCCCCCTCGAATGAGCAGTTCTTC. This translates into CASRAPSNEQFF.

This chain connects TRBV6-6 to TRBJ2-7; a weak D match, TRBD2 (5 bases). CDR1 and CDR2 from the germline V gene are MNHNY and SVGAGI (reference sequence). There are 15 residues in the CDR3. V lost 0 bases and J lost 5, with 14 bases in between. The CDR3 region has the DNA TGTGCCAGCAGTTACTCACTGGCGGCCGGGGACGAGCAGTACTTC. This encodes CASSYSLAAGDEQYF.

This chain links TRBV19 with TRBJ1-3; possible D gene TRBD1, 6 bases. V was pared by 6 bases and J by 2 bases, with 17 bases between. The CDR3 runs 16 residues. Per germline, CDR1 LNHDA and CDR2 SQIVND (reference sequence). CDR3: CASRTDRHTPGNTIYF. The DNA for the CDR3 is TGTGCCAGTAGAACTGACAGGCATACCCCTGGAAACACCATATATTTT.

This chain connects TRBV4-3 to TRBJ2-3; 7 nucleotides agree with TRBD1. V gave up 0 bases and J gave up 2 bases; unmatched junction bases: 8. Germline V gene lookup returns CDR1 LGHNA and CDR2 YSLEER. The CDR3 spans 17 residues. The CDR3: CASSQDNSRGNTDTQYF. The DNA of the CDR3 is TGCGCCAGCAGCCAAGATAACAGCAGGGGGAACACAGATACGCAGTATTTT.